The clone carrying this T cell receptor beta chain was seen a few times. Its antigen is not identified. A much larger clone differs by one base, so this may be a read error. These data belong to a study of T cells in Graves' hyperthyroidism and ophthalmopathy. Clinicians diagnosed patients from clinical symptoms, serum thyroxine and TRAb, thyroid ultrasound and orbital computed tomography. The study collected blood at first hyperthyroidism diagnosis, before any ophthalmopathy symptoms arose. Fresh peripheral blood, approximately 9.7 ml, was the source of the PBMCs. Trimming removed 5 bases at V and 6 bases at J, with 21 bases between. The V gene's germline CDR1 is SEHNR and CDR2 FQNEAQ (reference sequence). This CDR3 is built from 16 residues. Study-level results: A model using 13 V-J features told ophthalmopathy apart from stable hyperthyroidism.

Regions amplified from RNA transcripts were the TCR beta CDR3 regions. A set of HTBI primers served as the primers for a first-round RT-PCR of the TCR CDR3. TCRdb recomputed calls from the multiplex PCR reads with MiXCR, one row per CDR3 protein. The sample lists 150,000 to 200,000 distinct CDR3 sequences, over 7.5% occurring once. The chain is built from TRBV7-9 and TRBJ2-3; the D gene is possibly TRBD1 (6 bases). The source is a woman in her late teens or twenties with Graves' hyperthyroidism that later progressed to Graves' ophthalmopathy. The sample consisted of blood. Here the CDR3 reads CASSPMQGGRMDTQYF. In DNA, the CDR3 is TGTGCCAGCAGCCCCATGCAAGGGGGTCGTATGGATACGCAGTATTTT.